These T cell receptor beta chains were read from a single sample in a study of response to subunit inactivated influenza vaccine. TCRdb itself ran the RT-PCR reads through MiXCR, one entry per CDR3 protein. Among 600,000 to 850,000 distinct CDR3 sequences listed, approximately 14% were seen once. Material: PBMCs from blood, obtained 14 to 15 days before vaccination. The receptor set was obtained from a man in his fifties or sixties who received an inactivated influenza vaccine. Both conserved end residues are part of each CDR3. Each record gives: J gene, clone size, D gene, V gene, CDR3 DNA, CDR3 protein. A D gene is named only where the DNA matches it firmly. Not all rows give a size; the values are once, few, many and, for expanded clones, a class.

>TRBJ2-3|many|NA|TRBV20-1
TGCAGTGCTAGAGATGCGCGAAAAGGGTACCACACAGATACGCAGTATTTT
CSARDARKGYHTDTQYF
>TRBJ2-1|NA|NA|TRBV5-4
TGTGCCAGCAGCGATGGAGGGACACGGGCTAGAGGTGAGCAGTTCTTC
CASSDGGTRARGEQFF
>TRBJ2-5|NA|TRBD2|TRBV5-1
TGCGCCAGCAGGGGACTAGCGTCAGACCAAGAGACCCAGTACTTC
CASRGLASDQETQYF
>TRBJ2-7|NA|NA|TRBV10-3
TGTGCCACCGCGTCGGGTCTCTACGAGCAGTACTTC
CATASGLYEQYF
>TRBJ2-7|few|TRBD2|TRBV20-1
TGCAGTGCTAGAGATTGGAAGCGGGAGCTCGACGAGCAGTACTTC
CSARDWKRELDEQYF
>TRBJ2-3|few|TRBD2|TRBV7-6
TGTGCCAGCAGCATGACTAGCGGACTAAGCACAGATACGCAGTATTTT
CASSMTSGLSTDTQYF
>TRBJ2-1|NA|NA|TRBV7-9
TGTGCCAGCAGCCCGAAGGGCCGTAGCTCCTACAATGAGCAGTTCTTC
CASSPKGRSSYNEQFF
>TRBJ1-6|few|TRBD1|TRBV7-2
TGTGCCTCCCGGGGCAGGGGGCCTTCACCCCTCCACTTT
CASRGRGPSPLHF
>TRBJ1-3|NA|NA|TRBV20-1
TGCAGTGCTCTAACCGGGACAAGCTCTGGAAACACCATATATTTT
CSALTGTSSGNTIYF
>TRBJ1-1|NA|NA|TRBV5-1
TGCGCCAGCAGCGAATCGGGACCGAGCATCTCAATGAACACTGAAGCTTTCTTT
CASSESGPSISMNTEAFF
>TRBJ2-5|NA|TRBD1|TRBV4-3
TGCGCCAGCAGCCCAAACTCAGGGGGCTTTGAGACCCAGTACTTC
CASSPNSGGFETQYF
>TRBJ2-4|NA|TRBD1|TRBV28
TGTGCCAGCAGTTTTCCCCTTAAGGGACAGACAAAAAACATTCAGTACTTC
CASSFPLKGQTKNIQYF
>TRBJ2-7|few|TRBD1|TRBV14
TGTGCCAGCAGCCAACTACAGGGGTTCTACGAGCAGTACTTC
CASSQLQGFYEQYF
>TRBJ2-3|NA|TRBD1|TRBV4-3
TGCGCCAGCAGCCAAGGCCAGACAGGGGCAGATACGCAGTATTTT
CASSQGQTGADTQYF
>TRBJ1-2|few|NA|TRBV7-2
TGTGCCAGCAGCTTTAGACTTCTGGAAGGCTACACCTTC
CASSFRLLEGYTF
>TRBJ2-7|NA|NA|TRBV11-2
TGTGCCAGCAGCTTTGAGGGGTTCGGCTACGAGCAGTACTTC
CASSFEGFGYEQYF